The table lists the clone carrying this T cell receptor beta chain with a few counts. These data originate in a study of STAT5B mutations in CD4+ large granular lymphocyte leukemia. Turning to the study itself: Healthy donors showed HLA-associated enrichment of the CDR3 'QG' motif.

Study processing details: The detection floor for productive clonotype frequency was 2.59 x 10-5. The method was immunoSEQ multiplex PCR; TCRdb's version includes in-frame clones alone and lacks a portion of them. V, J and clone size reflect that table, while D and trimming were determined from the DNA. The data show tens of thousands of clones, 70% to 85% seen once. Sequenced: CD4+ T cells from blood buffy coats. The sequence derives from a human donor in good health.

The CDR3 DNA reads TGTGCCAGCAGTGTTAGGACGGCTGGAAACACCATATATTTT. This sequence encodes CASSVRTAGNTIYF. The chain has TRBV2 and TRBJ1-3; D is ambiguous. Trimming shortened V by 4 bases and J by 2 bases, and 9 bases separated the two germline ends. The CDR3 runs to 14 residues. CDR1 is SNHLY and CDR2 is FYNNEI in the germline V gene.